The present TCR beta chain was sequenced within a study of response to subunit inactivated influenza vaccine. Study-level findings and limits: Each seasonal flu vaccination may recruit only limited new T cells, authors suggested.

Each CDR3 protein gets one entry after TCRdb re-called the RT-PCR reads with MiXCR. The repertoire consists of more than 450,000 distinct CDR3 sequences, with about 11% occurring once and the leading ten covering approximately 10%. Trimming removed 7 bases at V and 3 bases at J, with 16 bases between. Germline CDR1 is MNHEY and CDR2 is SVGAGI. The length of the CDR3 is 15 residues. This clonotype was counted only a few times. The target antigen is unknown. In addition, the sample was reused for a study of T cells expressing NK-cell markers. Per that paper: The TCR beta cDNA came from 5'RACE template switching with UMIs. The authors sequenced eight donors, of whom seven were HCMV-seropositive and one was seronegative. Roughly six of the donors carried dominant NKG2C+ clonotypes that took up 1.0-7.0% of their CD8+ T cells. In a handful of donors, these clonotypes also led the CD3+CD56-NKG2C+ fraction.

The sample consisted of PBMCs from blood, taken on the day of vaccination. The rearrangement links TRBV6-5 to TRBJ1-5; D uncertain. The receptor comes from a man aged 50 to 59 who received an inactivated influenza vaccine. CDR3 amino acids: CASKSTASYNQPQHF. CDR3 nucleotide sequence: TGTGCCAGCAAGTCTACGGCCTCGTACAATCAGCCCCAGCATTTT.